This TCR beta chain was observed in a study of long-term antiretroviral therapy in people with HIV. On this clone: The antigen is undetermined.

Samples held 1-10 million cryopreserved PBMC before DNA extraction. Overall study results and limits: Spans of CDR3 length were tighter for HIV repertoires than for controls. Patients on ART gained diversity, which nonetheless stayed below transplant donor controls.

immunoSEQ v3.0 was run at survey level. For each individual sample, sequencing targeted roughly 40,000-50,000 T-cell genomes. The protocol was immunoSEQ multiplex PCR, while the TCRdb copy is restricted to in-frame clones and leaves out a portion. The profile shows 19,000 or so clones, just over 75% of them singletons. The source was unsorted PBMCs, collected 2.2 years after starting antiretroviral therapy. The origin of this receptor is a man aged 50-60 years with HIV.

CDR3 DNA: TGTGCCAGCAGTCCGTGGACAGGCCCCTACGAGCAGTACTTC. Amino acids: CASSPWTGPYEQYF. The gene calls are TRBV27 and TRBJ2-7, with 7 bases fitting TRBD1. The J segment lost 2 bases and the V segment lost 5 bases, leaving 6 bases of the junction unmatched. The CDR3 runs 14 residues. CDR1 is MNHEY, CDR2 SMNVEV, per germline (reference sequence).